This TCR beta chain was obtained from a study of cytomegalovirus exposure and HLA in healthy donors. Overall study context: The 120 or so validation repertoires and the approximately 670 first-cohort repertoires shared a platform, a later analysis reported. Findings and caveats of the study: Reports showed the classifier diagnosing cytomegalovirus status with high specificity and sensitivity. One later analysis, an examination of the approximately 120 validation repertoires, found that first-cohort TCR clusters tended to co-occur in them. The study flagged 150 to 200 TCR beta chains as cytomegalovirus-associated.

Using immunoSEQ multiplex PCR, the repertoire was profiled, and TCRdb retains in-frame clones only, with some absent. Of 250,000 to 400,000 clones in the sample, approximately 85% are singletons; the top ten hold around 0.96%. Between the trimmed V and J ends, which lost 4 bases and 1 base, there was a span of 16 bases. The CDR3 contains 16 residues. CDR1 is KGHSH, CDR2 LQKENI, per germline. Concerning this clone itself: Its cognate antigen is unknown.

The J gene is TRBJ1-1, the V gene TRBV18; possibly TRBD1 for D (6 bases). This TCR derives from a man aged 25 to 40 in good health and CMV-seronegative. Sample: PBMCs. The CDR3 spells CASSRPRTVSNTEAFF. Written as DNA, the CDR3 is TGTGCCAGCTCACGACCAAGGACAGTTTCGAACACTGAAGCTTTCTTT.